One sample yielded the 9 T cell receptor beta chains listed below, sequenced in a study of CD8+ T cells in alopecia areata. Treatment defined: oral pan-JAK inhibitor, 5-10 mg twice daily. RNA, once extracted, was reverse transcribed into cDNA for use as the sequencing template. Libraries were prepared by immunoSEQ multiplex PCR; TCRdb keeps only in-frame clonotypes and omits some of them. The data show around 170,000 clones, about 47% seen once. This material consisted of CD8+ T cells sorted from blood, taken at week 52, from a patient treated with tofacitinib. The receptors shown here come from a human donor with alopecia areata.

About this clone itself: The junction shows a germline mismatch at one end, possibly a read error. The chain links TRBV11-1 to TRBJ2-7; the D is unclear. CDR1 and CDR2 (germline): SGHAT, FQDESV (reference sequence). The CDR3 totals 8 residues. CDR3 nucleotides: TGTGCCAGCAGCTTGTATGACTTC. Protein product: CASSLYDF.

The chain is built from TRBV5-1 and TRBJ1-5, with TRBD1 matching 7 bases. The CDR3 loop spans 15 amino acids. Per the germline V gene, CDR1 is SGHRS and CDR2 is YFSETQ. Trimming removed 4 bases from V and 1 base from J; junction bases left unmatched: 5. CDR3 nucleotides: TGCGCCAGCAGCCCGACAGGGTCGAGCAATCAGCCCCAGCATTTT. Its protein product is CASSPTGSSNQPQHF.

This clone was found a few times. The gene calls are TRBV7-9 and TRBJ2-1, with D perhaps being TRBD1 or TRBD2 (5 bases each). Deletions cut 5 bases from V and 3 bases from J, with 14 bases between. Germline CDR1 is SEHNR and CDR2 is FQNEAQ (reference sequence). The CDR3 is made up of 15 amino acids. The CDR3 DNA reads TGTGCCAGCAGCCTGACCCGAGGGGTCTACAATGAGCAGTTCTTC. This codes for CASSLTRGVYNEQFF. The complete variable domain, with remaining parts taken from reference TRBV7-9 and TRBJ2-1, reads DTGVSQNPRHKITKRGQNVTFRCDPISEHNRLYWYRQTLGQGPEFLTYFQNEAQLEKSRLLSDRFSAERPKGSFSTLEIQRTEQGDSAMYLCASSLTRGVYNEQFFGPGTRLTVL.

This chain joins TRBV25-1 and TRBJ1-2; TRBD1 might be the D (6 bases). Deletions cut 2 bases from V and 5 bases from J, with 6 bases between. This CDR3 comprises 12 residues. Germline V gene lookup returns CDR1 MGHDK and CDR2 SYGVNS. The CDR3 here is CASSEGTYGYTF. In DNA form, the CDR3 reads TGTGCCAGCAGTGAAGGGACATATGGCTACACCTTC.

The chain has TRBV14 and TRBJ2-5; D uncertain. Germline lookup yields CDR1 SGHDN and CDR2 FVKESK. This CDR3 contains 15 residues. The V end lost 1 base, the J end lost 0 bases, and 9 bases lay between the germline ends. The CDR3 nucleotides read TGTGCCAGCAGCCAAGGTGGCATTTACCAAGAGACCCAGTACTTC. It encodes CASSQGGIYQETQYF. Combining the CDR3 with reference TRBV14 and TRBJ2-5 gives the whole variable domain EAGVTQFPSHSVIEKGQTVTLRCDPISGHDNLYWYRRVMGKEIKFLLHFVKESKQDESGMPNNRFLAERTGGTYSTLKVQPAELEDSGVYFCASSQGGIYQETQYFGPGTRLLVL.

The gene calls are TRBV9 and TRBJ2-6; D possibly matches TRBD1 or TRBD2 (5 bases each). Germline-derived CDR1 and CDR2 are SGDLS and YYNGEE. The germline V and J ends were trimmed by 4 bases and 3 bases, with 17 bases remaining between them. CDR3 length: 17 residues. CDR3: CASSLRDPLSGANVLTF. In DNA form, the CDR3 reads TGTGCCAGCAGCCTTCGGGACCCATTGAGTGGGGCCAACGTCCTGACTTTC.

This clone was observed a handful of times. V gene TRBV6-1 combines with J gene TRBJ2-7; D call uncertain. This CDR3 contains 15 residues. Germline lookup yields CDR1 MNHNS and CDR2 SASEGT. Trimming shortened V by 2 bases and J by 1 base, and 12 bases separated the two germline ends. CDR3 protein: CASSESSGTSYEQYF. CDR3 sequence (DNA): TGTGCCAGCAGTGAATCTTCCGGTACTTCCTACGAGCAGTACTTC.

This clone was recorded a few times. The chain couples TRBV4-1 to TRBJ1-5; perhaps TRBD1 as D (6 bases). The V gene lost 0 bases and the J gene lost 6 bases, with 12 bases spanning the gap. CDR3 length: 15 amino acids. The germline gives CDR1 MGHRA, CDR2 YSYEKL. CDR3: CASSQETWGRQPQHF. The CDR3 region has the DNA TGCGCCAGCAGCCAAGAGACATGGGGGCGTCAGCCCCAGCATTTT.

For the CDR3, the DNA is TGTGCCAGCAGCGTGAGTGGGGTCAATCAGCCCCAGCATTTT. Amino acids: CASSVSGVNQPQHF. This chain joins TRBV9 and TRBJ1-5; D is undetermined. The CDR3 is 14 residues long. V was shortened by 2 bases and J by 3 bases, with 9 bases between the two germline ends. The V gene's germline CDR1 is SGDLS and CDR2 YYNGEE. Looking up the rest from reference TRBV9 and TRBJ1-5 gives the full variable domain: DSGVTQTPKHLITATGQRVTLRCSPRSGDLSVYWYQQSLDQGLQFLIQYYNGEERAKGNILERFSAQQFPDLHSELNLSSLELGDSALYFCASSVSGVNQPQHFGDGTRLSIL.